This T cell receptor beta chain was captured in a study of CD8 T cells in ankylosing spondylitis. The study, taken as a whole, reports: CD8+ by phenotype, disease-linked clones were relatively rare in peripheral blood. The clones that were linked to disease were reported to be significantly enriched in matched synovial fluid samples from ankylosing spondylitis patients. Within ankylosing spondylitis blood, a TCR beta motif made up of roughly eight highly homologous variants appeared to be characteristic.

One entry per CDR3 protein, called by TCRdb with MiXCR from the 5' RACE reads. Counted here are a few hundred thousand distinct CDR3 sequences, roughly 8% occurring once; the ten biggest clones make up about 14%. About this clonotype itself: Its specificity is unknown.

The sample was blood, either unsorted or a sorted T cell fraction (not recorded which). The clonotype was recovered from a male donor with ankylosing spondylitis.

The CDR3 coding sequence is TGCAGCGTTCACCCGACAGGCGGGAGGTACCTGTTCTTC. This codes for CSVHPTGGRYLFF. The rearrangement uses TRBV29-1 and TRBJ2-1; 8 nucleotides align to TRBD2. The CDR3 is 13 residues long. Losses at the gene ends were 5 bases for V and 15 bases for J; bases not matched to a gene: 15. Germline CDR1 is SQVTM and CDR2 is ANQGSEA.